Listed here are 21 T cell receptor beta chains from one sample, sequenced in a study of graft-versus-host responses after intestinal transplantation. TCRdb keeps only in-frame clones here, not all; method: immunoSEQ multiplex PCR. The sample has some 39,000 clones, 93% seen once. The sample here was PBMCs, taken 700 to 850 days after intestinal transplantation. The receptors were gathered from a human patient who received an intestinal transplant, so some T cells may come from the graft donor.

Notes on this clone: Because the CDR3's place on the DNA is in doubt, the DNA is left out and the CDR3 is given as listed by TCRdb. The chain carries TRBV7-2 and TRBJ2-3; the DNA was not used to check the table's D call, TRBD2. The CDR3 region is 16 residues in length, termini included. Looked up from germline, CDR1 is SGHTA and CDR2 is FQGNSA. The CDR3: CASSFRFGGATDTQYF.

This chain connects TRBV15 to TRBJ2-1; D is unresolved. This CDR3 region has 12 residues. The ends were cut back, 10 bases at V and 2 bases at J, with 9 bases in the middle. The germline V gene has CDR1 LNHNV and CDR2 YYDKDF (reference sequence). The CDR3 coding sequence is TGTGCCATCCCCGGCACCTACAATGAGCAGTTCTTC. Translation: CAIPGTYNEQFF.

The chain uses TRBV15 and TRBJ2-7; 7 bases match TRBD1. Losses at the gene ends were 4 bases for V and 5 bases for J; bases not matched to a gene: 11. The CDR3 length is 15 residues. Germline assignment: CDR1 LNHNV and CDR2 YYDKDF (reference sequence). The chain's CDR3 is CATSMDSTGFDEQYF. The CDR3 bases are TGTGCCACCAGCATGGACTCGACAGGGTTCGACGAGCAGTACTTC.

The V call is TRBV6-5, the J call TRBJ2-1; TRBD2 is a possible D gene (7 bases). V was cut by 0 bases and J by 2 bases, with 11 bases left in between. CDR3 length: 16 residues. The germline gives CDR1 MNHEY, CDR2 SVGAGI. The CDR3 spells CASSYSGGGAYNEQFF. The CDR3 DNA reads TGTGCCAGCAGTTACTCAGGGGGAGGGGCCTACAATGAGCAGTTCTTC.

The chain carries TRBV11-2 and TRBJ2-1; no firm D call. With 5 bases removed from V and 5 bases from J, the gap between germline ends came to 19 bases. Per the germline V gene, CDR1 is SGHAT and CDR2 is FQNNGV. This CDR3 is 16 amino acids long. The DNA of the CDR3 is TGTGCCAGCAGCCGCTCAAGCCGCCCCTCAAACAATGAGCAGTTCTTC. Protein: CASSRSSRPSNNEQFF.

The V and J genes are TRBV18 and TRBJ2-5; D gene uncertain. The CDR3 is 16 residues long. Trimming pared 2 bases from V and 7 bases from J, leaving 20 bases between. Germline CDR1 reads KGHSH; CDR2 reads LQKENI. Here the CDR3 DNA reads TGTGCCAGCTCACCAAGTCTGTCAACCAAGACCCCGACCCAGTACTTC. Translation gives CASSPSLSTKTPTQYF.

The chain has TRBV6-1 and TRBJ1-6; unclear D gene. CDR3 length: 12 residues. V lost 8 bases, J lost 9 bases, and 11 bases lay in between. CDR1 is MNHNS, CDR2 SASEGT, per germline. DNA of the CDR3: TGTGCCAGCCGCTTGGGCAGTTCACCCCTCCACTTT. Amino acids: CASRLGSSPLHF.

This chain uses TRBV7-2 with TRBJ2-5; TRBD2 is a possible D gene (5 bases). The V gene lost 0 bases and the J gene lost 5 bases, with 7 bases spanning the gap. Looked up from germline, CDR1 is SGHTA and CDR2 is FQGNSA. This CDR3 spans 13 amino acids. CDR3 sequence reads: CASSLAAGETQYF. The CDR3 nucleotides read TGTGCCAGCAGCTTAGCTGCGGGTGAGACCCAGTACTTC.

The gene calls are TRBV10-3 and TRBJ1-6; unclear D gene. Germline V gene sequence: CDR1 ENHRY, CDR2 SYGVKD. The CDR3 is 16 residues long. Trimming took off 6 bases at V and 4 bases at J, with 16 bases between the two ends. The CDR3 sequence is CAIRRDLGNYNSPLHF. CDR3 bases: TGTGCCATCAGAAGGGATCTTGGGAATTATAATTCACCCCTCCACTTT.

The DNA for the CDR3 is TGTGCCAGCAGTAATCTAGCGGGGGGTTCCTACGAGCAGTACTTC. It encodes CASSNLAGGSYEQYF. The chain combines TRBV6-1 with TRBJ2-7, with 11 bases that match TRBD2. Trimming at V came to 5 bases and at J to 1 base, leaving 4 bases not matched to a gene. Germline V gene data show CDR1 as MNHNS and CDR2 as SASEGT. The CDR3 runs to 15 residues.

The rearrangement joins TRBV9 to TRBJ2-7, with TRBD2 as a possible D gene (5 bases). Germline V lookup: CDR1 SGDLS, CDR2 YYNGEE. Between the trimmed V and J ends, which lost 3 bases and 7 bases, there was a span of 20 bases. The CDR3 length is 15 residues. The CDR3 region has the DNA TGTGCCAGCAGCGCACACAAAGGGCTTGCGGGTGAGCAGTACTTC. Protein sequence: CASSAHKGLAGEQYF.

The chain recombines TRBV28 with TRBJ2-7, with D perhaps being TRBD1 or TRBD2 (5 bases each). CDR1 MDHEN and CDR2 SYDVKM come from the germline V gene. V dropped 4 bases and J dropped 3 bases, with 7 bases sitting between them. The CDR3 length is 12 residues. The DNA for the CDR3 is TGTGCCAGCAGTTGGGACCACTACGAGCAGTACTTC. Encoded protein: CASSWDHYEQYF.

V is TRBV14 and J is TRBJ1-1, with TRBD1 matching 10 bases. Germline V lookup: CDR1 SGHDN, CDR2 FVKESK. V was clipped by 4 bases and J by 3 bases; unmatched bases: 8. The CDR3 has 16 amino acids. The chain's CDR3 is CASSPGQGSVYTEAFF. DNA for the CDR3: TGTGCCAGCAGCCCGGGACAGGGGAGCGTTTACACTGAAGCTTTCTTT.

CDR3 coding DNA: TGCGCCAGCAGTGTGGGGGAGGACAGTGCAACTAATGAAAAACTGTTTTTT. Translating gives CASSVGEDSATNEKLFF. V usage is TRBV10-2 and J usage is TRBJ1-4, with D perhaps TRBD1 (6 bases). The CDR3 spans 17 residues. From germline, CDR1 is WSHSY and CDR2 SAAADI. Trimming removed 4 bases from V and 0 bases from J, with 15 bases in between.

The rearrangement joins TRBV2 to TRBJ2-7; 7 bases match TRBD2. Germline lookup yields CDR1 SNHLY and CDR2 FYNNEI. The CDR3 covers 15 residues. Losses at the gene ends were 4 bases for V and 7 bases for J; bases not matched to a gene: 13. Here the CDR3 reads CASSVVGGRFGEQYF. CDR3 nucleotides: TGTGCCAGCAGTGTGGTCGGGGGGAGGTTCGGGGAGCAGTACTTC. Filled out from reference TRBV2 and TRBJ2-7, the complete variable domain reads EPEVTQTPSHQVTQMGQEVILRCVPISNHLYFYWYRQILGQKVEFLVSFYNNEISEKSEIFDDQFSVERPDGSNFTLKIRSTKLEDSAMYFCASSVVGGRFGEQYFGPGTRLTVT.

The rearrangement uses TRBV28 and TRBJ2-1, with 9 bases lining up with TRBD2. Germline assignment: CDR1 MDHEN and CDR2 SYDVKM. V trimming: 5 bases; J trimming: 4 bases; junction bases outside the gene matches: 3. The CDR3 runs 14 residues. Here the CDR3 reads CASSLAGPYNEQFF. Written as DNA, the CDR3 is TGTGCCAGCAGTCTAGCGGGACCTTACAATGAGCAGTTCTTC.

V is TRBV5-1 and J is TRBJ2-5, with no clear D. The germline gives CDR1 SGHRS, CDR2 YFSETQ. The CDR3 contains 12 residues. V lost 0 bases, J lost 10 bases, and 10 bases lay in between. The CDR3 sequence is CASSLAGGDQYF. DNA of the CDR3: TGCGCCAGCAGCTTGGCCGGTGGGGACCAGTACTTC.

This chain connects TRBV30 to TRBJ1-2; D may be TRBD1 (5 bases). The CDR3 has 13 amino acids. Deletions cut 3 bases from V and 0 bases from J, with 8 bases between. CDR1 is GTSNPN, CDR2 SVGIG, per germline (reference sequence). CDR3 in DNA: TGTGCCTGGAGCCGGGGGACTAACTATGGCTACACCTTC. Translating it yields CAWSRGTNYGYTF.

The V call is TRBV4-1, the J call TRBJ2-7, with 8 bases lining up with TRBD1. The CDR3 runs 15 residues. Germline V gene sequence: CDR1 MGHRA, CDR2 YSYEKL. The V and J ends lost 0 bases and 7 bases, in that order; junction bases with no gene match: 8. The CDR3: CASSQDGGTGGEQYF. The CDR3 DNA reads as TGCGCCAGCAGCCAAGATGGTGGAACAGGGGGTGAGCAGTACTTC.

The chain is built from TRBV9 and TRBJ2-1, with TRBD1 matching 9 bases. The V and J ends lost 0 bases and 0 bases, in that order; junction bases with no gene match: 10. From germline, CDR1 is SGDLS and CDR2 YYNGEE. The CDR3 has 19 residues. CDR3 amino acids: CASSVATGGSGSSYNEQFF. CDR3 coding DNA: TGTGCCAGCAGCGTAGCTACAGGGGGCTCGGGGAGCTCCTACAATGAGCAGTTCTTC.

The J gene is TRBJ1-2, the V gene TRBV10-3; tentatively, D is TRBD1 (5 bases). CDR1 is ENHRY and CDR2 is SYGVKD in the germline V gene. V was cut by 7 bases and J by 5 bases, with 17 bases left in between. The length of the CDR3 is 14 residues. The CDR3 sequence: CAINDLGDSYGYTF. In DNA form, the CDR3 reads TGTGCCATCAATGACCTCGGGGACTCGTATGGCTACACCTTC.